This T cell receptor beta chain was found in a study of T cell responses to AZD1222 COVID-19 vaccine. Whole-study context: Second-dose intervals near 4 or 12 weeks were combined.

Study observations and caveats: The donor group comprised mostly white British people and more females; the analysis possibly underestimated clonal diversity. Variant regions that are unmutated are reportedly the target of nearly half of spike-specific TCRs. Two AZD1222 doses significantly raised spike-specific TCR breadth and depth over controls.

With regard to this clone: What it recognizes is unknown.

V was cut by 5 bases and J by 4 bases, with 12 bases left in between. Germline V gene sequence: CDR1 KGHSH, CDR2 LQKENI. This CDR3 has 14 residues. Using immunoSEQ multiplex PCR, the repertoire was profiled, and TCRdb retains in-frame clones only, with some absent. The sample shows fewer than 300,000 clones, more than 85% of them seen only once. The source was peripheral blood, collected on day 0 of AZD1222 vaccination. The source is an adult in good health. The V call is TRBV18, the J call TRBJ1-5, with a possible D match to TRBD1 (6 bases). The CDR3: CASSSGGGNQPQHF. For the CDR3, the DNA is TGTGCCAGCTCATCAGGAGGGGGTAATCAGCCCCAGCATTTT. Full variable domain (rest looked up from reference TRBV18 and TRBJ1-5): NAGVMQNPRHLVRRRGQEARLRCSPMKGHSHVYWYRQLPEEGLKFMVYLQKENIIDESGMPKERFSAEFPKEGPSILRIQQVVRGDSAAYFCASSSGGGNQPQHFGDGTRLSIL.